This T cell receptor beta chain was sequenced in a study of T cell changes during pregnancy in multiple sclerosis. Clones were sequenced by immunoSEQ multiplex PCR, and TCRdb holds only the in-frame ones, with some missing. Counted here are about 36,000 clones, around 91% occurring once; the ten biggest clones make up approximately 0.47%. This clone appeared once. V was clipped by 7 bases and J by 1 base, with 10 bases between them. CDR3 length: 13 amino acids. Germline CDR1 reads SNHLY; CDR2 reads FYNNEI. The chain joins TRBV2 to TRBJ1-1; weak D call: TRBD1 (6 bases). The source of this sequence is a female donor in good health, enrolled as a control in a pregnancy study. The specimen comprised CD4+ T cells from peripheral blood mononuclear cells, sampled in the second trimester of pregnancy. In DNA, the CDR3 is TGTGCCAGCATCCAGGGGCGGAACACTGAAGCTTTCTTT. Residues: CASIQGRNTEAFF.